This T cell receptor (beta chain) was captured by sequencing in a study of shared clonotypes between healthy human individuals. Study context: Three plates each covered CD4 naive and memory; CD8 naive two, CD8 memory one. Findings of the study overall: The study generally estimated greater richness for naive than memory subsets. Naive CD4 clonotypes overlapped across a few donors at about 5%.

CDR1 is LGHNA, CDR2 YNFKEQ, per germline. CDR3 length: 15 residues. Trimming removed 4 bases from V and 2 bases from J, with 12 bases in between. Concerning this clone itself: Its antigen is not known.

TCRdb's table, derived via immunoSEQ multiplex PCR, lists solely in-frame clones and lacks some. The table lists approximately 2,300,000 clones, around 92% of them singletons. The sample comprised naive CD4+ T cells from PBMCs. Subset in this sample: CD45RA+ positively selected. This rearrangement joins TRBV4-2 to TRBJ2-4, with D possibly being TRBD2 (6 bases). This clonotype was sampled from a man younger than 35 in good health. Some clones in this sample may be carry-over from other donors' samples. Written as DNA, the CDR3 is TGTGCCAGCAGCCCCCCGGGGGATTCCAAAAACATTCAGTACTTC. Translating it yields CASSPPGDSKNIQYF.